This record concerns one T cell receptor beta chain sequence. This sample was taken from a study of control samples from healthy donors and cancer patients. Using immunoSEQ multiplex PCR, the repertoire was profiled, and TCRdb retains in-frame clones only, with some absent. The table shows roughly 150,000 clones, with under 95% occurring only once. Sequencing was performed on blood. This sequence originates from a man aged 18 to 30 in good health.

The chain's CDR3 is CASSLYRDNYGYTF. Written as DNA, the CDR3 is TGTGCCAGCAGCTTGTACAGGGACAACTATGGCTACACCTTC. V gene TRBV5-4 combines with J gene TRBJ1-2; D might be TRBD1 (6 bases). CDR3 length: 14 amino acids. CDR1 is SGHNT, CDR2 YYREEE, per germline (reference sequence). The germline V and J ends were trimmed by 1 base and 2 bases, with 9 bases remaining between them. Full variable domain (rest looked up from reference TRBV5-4 and TRBJ1-2): ETGVTQSPTHLIKTRGQQVTLRCSSQSGHNTVSWYQQALGQGPQFIFQYYREEENGRGNFPPRFSGLQFPNYSSELNVNALELDDSALYLCASSLYRDNYGYTFGSGTRLTVV.